The 29 T cell receptor beta chains below were found in one sample sequenced in a study of CD8+CD57+ T cells in acquired aplastic anemia. Patients chosen for sequencing had shown CD8+CD57+ cell expansion by flow cytometry. Genomic DNA, the template, was used for profiling of the TCR beta VDJ and CDR3. TCRdb reanalysed the reads using MiXCR and keeps one entry per CDR3 protein. The sample holds about 180,000 distinct CDR3 sequences, roughly 65% seen once. The sample was sorted CD4+, CD8+, or CD8+CD57+ T cells (not recorded which) from PBMCs. The receptors originated from a human donor with aplastic anemia.

This rearrangement joins TRBV15 to TRBJ1-1; the match to TRBD1 covers 10 bases. CDR3 length: 14 amino acids. The J segment lost 6 bases and the V segment lost 4 bases, leaving 5 bases of the junction unmatched. From germline, CDR1 is LNHNV and CDR2 YYDKDF (reference sequence). For the CDR3, the DNA is TGTGCCACCAGCACCAGACAGGGGGCGGCTGAAGCTTTCTTT. Its protein is CATSTRQGAAEAFF.

This clonotype was detected many times. This chain joins TRBV20-1 and TRBJ2-1; 11 bases match TRBD2. The CDR3 totals 16 residues. V shed 1 base and J 3 bases; nucleotides not matched to a gene: 5. CDR1 is DFQATT and CDR2 is SNEGSKA in the germline V gene (reference sequence). Here the CDR3 DNA reads TGCAGTGCTAGAGTTAGCGGGGGGGCCATCTACAATGAGCAGTTCTTC. Its translation: CSARVSGGAIYNEQFF.

The gene calls are TRBV7-4 and TRBJ1-2; no clear D. Germline CDR1 SGHVT, CDR2 SQSDAQ. The CDR3 has 14 residues. V gave up 0 bases and J gave up 2 bases, with 7 bases separating them. The DNA of the CDR3 is TGTGCCAGCAGCTTAGCGCTAGTAAACTATGGCTACACCTTC. It specifies CASSLALVNYGYTF.

This clonotype was counted many times. The chain uses TRBV6-5 and TRBJ1-2, with unresolved D. Germline values: CDR1 MNHEY, CDR2 SVGAGI. Deletions cut 5 bases from V and 6 bases from J, with 13 bases between. This CDR3 has 13 amino acids. In DNA form, the CDR3 reads TGTGCCAGCAGTATACGATGGCGGGATGGCTACACCTTC. This encodes CASSIRWRDGYTF.

In the case of this clonotype: Relative to the germline gene, one junction end is altered; a read error may explain this. The chain recombines TRBV20-1 with TRBJ2-1, with 7 bases matching TRBD1. From germline, CDR1 is DFQATT and CDR2 SNEGSKA (reference sequence). There are 15 residues in the CDR3. CDR3 in amino acids: CSARDIGGDTGELFF. For the CDR3, the DNA is TGCAGTGCTAGAGATATAGGGGGCGACACCGGGGAGCTGTTCTTC.

This clonotype was counted between two and nine times. The chain joins TRBV24-1 to TRBJ1-1; D is uncertain. Trimming took 3 bases from V and 3 from J, leaving 4 bases between them. Germline CDR1 and CDR2: KGHDR and SFDVKD. CDR3 length equals 12 residues. In DNA form, the CDR3 reads TGTGCCACCAGTGATAGAGACACTGAAGCTTTCTTT. Amino acid sequence: CATSDRDTEAFF.

V usage is TRBV20-1 and J usage is TRBJ2-1; 13 nucleotides match TRBD2. Germline V gives CDR1 DFQATT, CDR2 SNEGSKA (reference sequence). The trim removed 2 bases at V and 10 bases at J, leaving 8 bases unmatched. The CDR3 is 15 residues long. CDR3 protein: CSARPTSGGAKEQFF. The CDR3 DNA reads as TGCAGTGCTAGACCTACTAGCGGGGGGGCCAAAGAGCAGTTCTTC.

This rearrangement joins TRBV9 to TRBJ1-4, with D unclear. The CDR3 is made up of 16 amino acids. Trimming removed 4 bases at V and 2 bases at J, with 15 bases between. The germline V gene encodes CDR1 SGDLS and CDR2 YYNGEE. The CDR3 loop is CASSMDGLGTNEKLFF. The DNA of the CDR3 is TGTGCCAGCAGCATGGATGGACTAGGGACTAATGAAAAACTGTTTTTT.

This clonotype was picked up many times. The chain joins TRBV3-1 to TRBJ2-7; D could derive from TRBD1 or TRBD2 (5 bases each). The CDR3 has 13 amino acids. V was cut by 9 bases and J by 1 base, with 13 bases left in between. Germline lookup yields CDR1 LGHDT and CDR2 YNNKEL (reference sequence). The CDR3 sequence is CARPGTLSYEQYF. CDR3 bases: TGTGCCAGACCCGGGACCTTATCCTACGAGCAGTACTTC.

This CDR3 reads CASSLRDLFGYTF. The CDR3 DNA reads TGTGCCAGCAGCTTACGGGATCTCTTTGGCTACACCTTC. The chain has TRBV7-8 and TRBJ1-2; D not certain. Deletions cut 2 bases from V and 7 bases from J, with 11 bases between. The CDR3 has 13 amino acids. The germline V gene has CDR1 SGHVS and CDR2 FQNEAQ.

The CDR3 DNA reads TGTGCCAGCAGCGTAGGTGAGGCCTCACCCCGGGAGTATTTT. Protein sequence: CASSVGEASPREYF. The rearrangement joins TRBV9 to TRBJ2-3; D remains ambiguous. Per the germline V gene, CDR1 is SGDLS and CDR2 is YYNGEE. This CDR3 is 14 amino acids long. Trimming removed 0 bases from V and 13 bases from J, with 18 bases in between.

This clonotype was seen ten or more times. The rearrangement joins TRBV11-2 to TRBJ2-3; maybe TRBD2 (7 bases). The CDR3 loop spans 17 amino acids. Germline V gene data show CDR1 as SGHAT and CDR2 as FQNNGV. Trimming cost V 1 base and J 3 bases, with 17 bases left between them. The CDR3 here is CASSLVRDGGPTDTQYF. CDR3 coding DNA: TGTGCCAGCAGCTTAGTTCGGGACGGGGGGCCTACAGATACGCAGTATTTT.

V is TRBV9 and J is TRBJ1-6, with a tentative D call TRBD1 (5 bases). CDR1 is SGDLS, CDR2 YYNGEE, per germline. The CDR3 is 12 residues long. Trimming took 1 base from V and 10 from J, leaving 6 bases between them. Here the CDR3 reads CASSVQGSPLHF. The DNA of the CDR3 is TGTGCCAGCAGCGTACAGGGATCACCCCTCCACTTT.

The gene calls are TRBV7-2 and TRBJ1-2; D is perhaps TRBD1 (5 bases). The CDR3 spans 15 residues. Germline CDR1 reads SGHTA; CDR2 reads FQGNSA. The V end lost 5 bases, the J end lost 4 bases, and 17 bases lay between the germline ends. The CDR3 sequence is CASSPRDSPVYGYTF. In nucleotides, the CDR3 is TGTGCCAGCAGCCCCAGGGATTCCCCCGTCTATGGCTACACCTTC.

This clonotype was counted many times. The chain has TRBV5-8 and TRBJ2-7; possibly TRBD2 for D (5 bases). The CDR3 covers 13 residues. Looked up from germline, CDR1 is SGHTS and CDR2 is YDEGEE. V lost 0 bases and J 2 bases, leaving 6 bases between the germline ends. CDR3: CASSLVGTYEQYF. Written as DNA, the CDR3 is TGTGCCAGCAGCTTGGTCGGGACCTACGAGCAGTACTTC.

This clonotype was seen many times. The chain is built from TRBV7-9 and TRBJ1-1; D remains ambiguous. This CDR3 has 13 residues. Germline values: CDR1 SEHNR, CDR2 FQNEAQ (reference sequence). V was shortened by 1 base and J by 8 bases, with 11 bases between the two germline ends. CDR3 in amino acids: CASSLGINNEAFF. The CDR3, as DNA: TGTGCCAGCAGCTTAGGGATAAATAACGAAGCTTTCTTT.

This clonotype was detected many times. This chain joins TRBV6-2 or TRBV6-3 and TRBJ2-1; a weak D match, TRBD2 (7 bases). V dropped 8 bases and J dropped 10 bases, with 12 bases sitting between them. The germline gives CDR1 MNHEY, CDR2 SVGEGT. The CDR3 length is 11 residues. CDR3 sequence: CASSWGGEQFF. In DNA form, the CDR3 reads TGTGCCAGCTCCTGGGGGGGCGAGCAGTTCTTC.

This clonotype was picked up a small number of times. This chain uses TRBV7-8 with TRBJ2-3; TRBD2 matches at 8 bases. Germline CDR1 reads SGHVS; CDR2 reads FQNEAQ. With 2 bases clipped from V and 5 bases from J, the junction kept 3 bases outside the gene matches. The CDR3 runs 14 residues. The CDR3 here is CASSLRLAGDTQYF. In DNA, the CDR3 is TGTGCCAGCAGCTTACGGCTAGCGGGAGATACGCAGTATTTT.

The chain has TRBV10-3 and TRBJ1-4; TRBD1 might be the D (5 bases). The CDR3 has 17 amino acids. Trimming cost V 0 bases and J 3 bases, with 14 bases left between them. CDR1 is ENHRY and CDR2 is SYGVKD in the germline V gene. In DNA form, the CDR3 reads TGTGCCATCAGTGAGTCACCGAGGGGAGGGTCTAATGAAAAACTGTTTTTT. This translates into CAISESPRGGSNEKLFF.

This clonotype came up many times. As DNA, the CDR3 is TGTGCCAGCAGCTGGACGGGACAGGTAATTCCTTCTTTCTTT. This sequence encodes CASSWTGQVIPSFF. This rearrangement joins TRBV5-8 to TRBJ1-1; 8 nucleotides agree with TRBD1. The CDR3 is 14 amino acids. Germline CDR1 and CDR2: SGHTS and YDEGEE. Germline trimming cut 3 bases from V and 12 bases from J; bases unmatched to any gene: 13.

Concerning this clonotype: A much bigger clone sits one base away, suggesting this may be a read error. The V gene is TRBV2, the J gene TRBJ2-7; 7 bases match TRBD1. The CDR3 runs to 13 residues. Germline trimming cut 5 bases from V and 6 bases from J; bases unmatched to any gene: 7. Germline lookup yields CDR1 SNHLY and CDR2 FYNNEI. The CDR3 loop is CASSLGQRSEQYF. As DNA, the CDR3 is TGTGCCAGCAGTTTGGGACAGAGGTCCGAGCAGTACTTC.

The V gene is TRBV7-8, the J gene TRBJ1-2, with D uncertain. Germline values: CDR1 SGHVS, CDR2 FQNEAQ. V gave up 1 base and J gave up 0 bases, with 6 bases separating them. CDR3 length equals 14 residues. The CDR3 reads CASSLGPSNYGYTF. The CDR3 coding sequence is TGTGCCAGCAGCTTAGGCCCGTCTAACTATGGCTACACCTTC.

A remark on this clonotype: The junction and the germline gene differ at one end; a read error may be behind it. V is TRBV5-6 and J is TRBJ1-3; D unresolved. Looked up from germline, CDR1 is SGHDT and CDR2 is YYEEEE. This CDR3 region has 10 residues. The CDR3 nucleotides are TGTGCCAGCATGGGGAACACCACATATTTT. Translation gives CASMGNTTYF.

A note on this clonotype: A much larger clone lies a single base off, so this may be a read error. The rearrangement joins TRBV12-5 to TRBJ2-1; TRBD2 agrees at 8 bases. Per the germline V gene, CDR1 is LGHNT and CDR2 is FRNRAP. The CDR3 extends over 16 amino acids. CDR3 nucleotide sequence: TGTGCCAGCAGTCCCTGGGGAGCGGGGGCTTACAGTGAGCAGTTCTTC. This sequence encodes CASSPWGAGAYSEQFF.

This clonotype has just a few counts. The chain couples TRBV20-1 to TRBJ1-1; TRBD1 agrees at 8 bases. The J segment lost 12 bases and the V segment lost 5 bases, leaving 5 bases of the junction unmatched. The CDR3 totals 10 residues. CDR1 and CDR2 from the germline V gene are DFQATT and SNEGSKA (reference sequence). CDR3 in DNA: TGCAGTGCTCGGGACAGGAAGACTTTCTTT. Its translation is CSARDRKTFF.

In nucleotides, the CDR3 is TGCAGTGCTAGCAGATGGGGAGCGGGAGGGCCCGGGGAGCTGTTTTTT. This sequence encodes CSASRWGAGGPGELFF. The chain carries TRBV20-1 and TRBJ2-2, with TRBD2 matching over 10 bases. The CDR3 consists of 16 residues. Germline CDR1 is DFQATT and CDR2 is SNEGSKA (reference sequence). Trimming took 3 bases from V and 6 from J; bases not matched to a gene: 10.

V and J are TRBV2 and TRBJ1-2; TRBD1 agrees at 7 bases. Germline CDR1 and CDR2: SNHLY and FYNNEI. With V trimmed by 6 bases and J by 0 bases, 7 bases remained unmatched. This CDR3 is 15 amino acids long. The CDR3 loop is CASRDLDRANYGYTF. The CDR3 region has the DNA TGTGCCAGCAGGGATCTAGACAGGGCTAACTATGGCTACACCTTC.

This clonotype showed up many times. The rearrangement links TRBV5-1 to TRBJ1-1; the D is unclear. Looked up from germline, CDR1 is SGHRS and CDR2 is YFSETQ. The CDR3 has 14 amino acids. Between the trimmed V and J ends, which lost 0 bases and 4 bases, there was a span of 10 bases. The CDR3 DNA reads as TGCGCCAGCAGCTTGGGTCGGGGTCCCACTGAAGCTTTCTTT. Its protein is CASSLGRGPTEAFF.

The V and J genes are TRBV6-9 and TRBJ1-2, with D possibly TRBD1 on 6 matching bases. Trimming cost V 7 bases and J 8 bases, with 17 bases left between them. Germline CDR1 is MNHGY and CDR2 is SVAAGI. The CDR3 runs 13 residues. CDR3 sequence reads: CASTLNRAGGYTF. The DNA for the CDR3 is TGTGCCAGCACCTTGAACAGGGCTGGGGGCTACACCTTC.